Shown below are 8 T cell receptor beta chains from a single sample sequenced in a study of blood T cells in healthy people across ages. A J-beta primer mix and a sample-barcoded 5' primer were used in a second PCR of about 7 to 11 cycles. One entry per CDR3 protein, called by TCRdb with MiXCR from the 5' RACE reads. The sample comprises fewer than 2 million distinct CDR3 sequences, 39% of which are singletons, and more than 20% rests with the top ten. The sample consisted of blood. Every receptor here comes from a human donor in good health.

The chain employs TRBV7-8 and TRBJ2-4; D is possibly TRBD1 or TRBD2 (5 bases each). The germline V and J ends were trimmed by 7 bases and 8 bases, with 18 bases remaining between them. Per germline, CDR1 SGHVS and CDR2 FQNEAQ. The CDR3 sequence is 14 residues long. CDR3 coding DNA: TGTGCCAGCACCATGCTCCGGGGCCCTGACATTCAGTACTTC. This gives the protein CASTMLRGPDIQYF.

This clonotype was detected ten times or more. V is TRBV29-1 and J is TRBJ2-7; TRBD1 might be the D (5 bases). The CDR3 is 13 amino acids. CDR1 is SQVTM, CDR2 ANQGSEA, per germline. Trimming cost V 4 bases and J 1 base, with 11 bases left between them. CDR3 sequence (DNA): TGCAGCGTTGGGCAGGGATCTTCCTACGAGCAGTACTTC. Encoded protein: CSVGQGSSYEQYF.

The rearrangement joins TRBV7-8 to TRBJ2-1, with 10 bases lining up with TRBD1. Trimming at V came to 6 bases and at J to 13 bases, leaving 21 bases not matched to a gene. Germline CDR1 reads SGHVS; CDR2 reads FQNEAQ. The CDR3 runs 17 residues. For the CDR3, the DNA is TGTGCCAGCAGACCTAGACGGACAGGGGGATCCAAAAACATTCAGTTCTTC. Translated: CASRPRRTGGSKNIQFF.

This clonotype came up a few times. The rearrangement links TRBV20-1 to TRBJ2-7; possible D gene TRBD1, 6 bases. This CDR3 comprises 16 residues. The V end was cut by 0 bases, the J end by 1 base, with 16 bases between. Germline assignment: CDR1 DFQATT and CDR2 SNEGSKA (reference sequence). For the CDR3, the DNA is TGCAGTGCTAGAGATCCAGGGGCAATATCTTCCTACGAGCAGTACTTC. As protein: CSARDPGAISSYEQYF.

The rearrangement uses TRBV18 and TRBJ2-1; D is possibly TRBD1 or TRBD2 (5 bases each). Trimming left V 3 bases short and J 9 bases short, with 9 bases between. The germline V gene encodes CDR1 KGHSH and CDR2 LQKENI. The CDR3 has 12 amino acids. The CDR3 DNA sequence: TGTGCCAGCTCACCGGGGGATGTTGAGCAGTTCTTC. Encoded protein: CASSPGDVEQFF.

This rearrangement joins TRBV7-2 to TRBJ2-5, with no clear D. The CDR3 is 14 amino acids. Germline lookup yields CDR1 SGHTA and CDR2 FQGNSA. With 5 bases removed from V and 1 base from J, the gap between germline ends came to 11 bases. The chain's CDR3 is CTSSKGSSQETQYF. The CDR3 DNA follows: TGTACCAGCAGCAAAGGGTCCAGCCAAGAGACCCAGTACTTC.

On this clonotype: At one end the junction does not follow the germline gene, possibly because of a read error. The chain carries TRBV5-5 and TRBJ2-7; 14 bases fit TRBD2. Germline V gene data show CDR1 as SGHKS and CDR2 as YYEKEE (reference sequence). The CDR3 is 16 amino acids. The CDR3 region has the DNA TGTGCCTGCAGCCTACGACTAGCGGGGGGGATCTACGAGCAGTACTTC. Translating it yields CACSLRLAGGIYEQYF.

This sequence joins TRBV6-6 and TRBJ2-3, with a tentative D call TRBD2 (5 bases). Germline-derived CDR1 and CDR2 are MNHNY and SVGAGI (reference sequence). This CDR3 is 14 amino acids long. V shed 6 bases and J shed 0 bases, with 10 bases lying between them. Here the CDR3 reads CASREAASTDTQYF. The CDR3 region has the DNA TGTGCCAGCAGGGAGGCGGCTAGCACAGATACGCAGTATTTT.